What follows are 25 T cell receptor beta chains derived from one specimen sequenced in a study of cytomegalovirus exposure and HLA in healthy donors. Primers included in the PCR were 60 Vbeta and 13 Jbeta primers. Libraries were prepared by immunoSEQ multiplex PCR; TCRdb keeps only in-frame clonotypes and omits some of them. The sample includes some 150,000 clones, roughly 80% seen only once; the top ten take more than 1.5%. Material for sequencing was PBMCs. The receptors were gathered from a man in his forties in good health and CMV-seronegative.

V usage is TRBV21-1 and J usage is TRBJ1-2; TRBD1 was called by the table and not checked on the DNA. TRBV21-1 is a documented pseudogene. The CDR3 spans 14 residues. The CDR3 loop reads CASSKGPHSDGYTF. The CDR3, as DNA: TGTGCCAGCAGCAAAGGGCCGCATTCCGATGGCTACACCTTC.

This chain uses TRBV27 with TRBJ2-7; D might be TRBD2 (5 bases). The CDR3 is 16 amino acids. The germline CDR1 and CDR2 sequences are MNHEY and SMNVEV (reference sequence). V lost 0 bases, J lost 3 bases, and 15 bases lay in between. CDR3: CASSLSLETTIYEQYF. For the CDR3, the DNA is TGTGCCAGCAGTTTATCGTTGGAGACTACTATCTACGAGCAGTACTTC.

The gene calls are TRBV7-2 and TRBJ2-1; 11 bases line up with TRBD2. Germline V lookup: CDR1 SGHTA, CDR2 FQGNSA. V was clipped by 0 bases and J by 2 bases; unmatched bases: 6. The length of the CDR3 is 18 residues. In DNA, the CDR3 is TGTGCCAGCAGCTTAGCTTTAGCGGGAGGGCCCCCCTACAATGAGCAGTTCTTC. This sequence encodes CASSLALAGGPPYNEQFF.

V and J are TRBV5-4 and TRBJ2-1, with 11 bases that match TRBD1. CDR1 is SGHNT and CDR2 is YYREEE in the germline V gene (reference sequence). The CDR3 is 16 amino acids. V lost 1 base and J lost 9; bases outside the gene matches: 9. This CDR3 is CASSLPGQGDTGEQFF. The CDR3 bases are TGTGCCAGCAGCTTGCCGGGACAGGGGGACACAGGTGAGCAGTTCTTC.

CDR3 nucleotides: TGTGCCAGCAGTTCCTCCTCCGGAGGCGGAGATACGCAGTATTTT. Its protein product is CASSSSSGGGDTQYF. The rearrangement uses TRBV9 and TRBJ2-3; possibly TRBD2 for D (5 bases). CDR1 SGDLS and CDR2 YYNGEE come from the germline V gene. The CDR3 extends over 15 amino acids. V was clipped by 5 bases and J by 5 bases, with 18 bases between them.

The CDR3 protein is CASSQDGTRGGPGELFF. The CDR3 DNA reads as TGCGCCAGCAGCCAAGATGGGACTCGGGGGGGCCCCGGGGAGCTGTTTTTT. This chain uses TRBV4-3 with TRBJ2-2, with 8 bases identical to TRBD2. Germline CDR1 LGHNA, CDR2 YSLEER. V was clipped by 0 bases and J by 6 bases; unmatched bases: 9. The CDR3 has 17 amino acids.

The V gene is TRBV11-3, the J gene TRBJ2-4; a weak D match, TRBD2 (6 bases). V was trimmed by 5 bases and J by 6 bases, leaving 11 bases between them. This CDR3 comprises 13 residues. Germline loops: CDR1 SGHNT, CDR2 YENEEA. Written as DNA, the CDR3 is TGTGCCAGCAGCCCCCCCGGGGGAAACATTCAGTACTTC. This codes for CASSPPGGNIQYF.

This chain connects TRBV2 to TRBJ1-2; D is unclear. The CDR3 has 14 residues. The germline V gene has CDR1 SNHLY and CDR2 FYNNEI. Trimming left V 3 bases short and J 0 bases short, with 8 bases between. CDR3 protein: CASSDYTANYGYTF. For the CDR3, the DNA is TGTGCCAGCAGTGATTACACAGCTAACTATGGCTACACCTTC. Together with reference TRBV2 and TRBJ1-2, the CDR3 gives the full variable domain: EPEVTQTPSHQVTQMGQEVILRCVPISNHLYFYWYRQILGQKVEFLVSFYNNEISEKSEIFDDQFSVERPDGSNFTLKIRSTKLEDSAMYFCASSDYTANYGYTFGSGTRLTVV.

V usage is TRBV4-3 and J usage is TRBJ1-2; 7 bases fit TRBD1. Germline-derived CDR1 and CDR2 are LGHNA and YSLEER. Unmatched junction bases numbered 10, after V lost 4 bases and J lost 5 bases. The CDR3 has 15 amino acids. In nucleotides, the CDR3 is TGCGCCAGCAGCCGACTACCCCCGGGACAGTATGGCTACACCTTC. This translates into CASSRLPPGQYGYTF.

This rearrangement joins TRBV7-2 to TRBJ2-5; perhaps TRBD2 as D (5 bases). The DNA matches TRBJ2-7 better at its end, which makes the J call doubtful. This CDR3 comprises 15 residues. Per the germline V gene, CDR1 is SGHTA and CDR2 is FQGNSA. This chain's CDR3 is CASSLAPGRRSEQYF. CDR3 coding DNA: TGTGCCAGCAGCTTAGCTCCGGGAAGACGGAGCGAGCAGTACTTC.

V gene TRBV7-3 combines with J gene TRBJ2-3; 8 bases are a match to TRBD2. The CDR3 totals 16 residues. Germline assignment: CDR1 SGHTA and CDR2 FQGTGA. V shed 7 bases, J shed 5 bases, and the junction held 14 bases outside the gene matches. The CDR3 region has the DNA TGTGCCAGCATGGCGTTTAGCGGGAAAGTTGTAGATACGCAGTATTTT. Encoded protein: CASMAFSGKVVDTQYF. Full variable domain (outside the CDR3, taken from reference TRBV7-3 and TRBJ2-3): GAGVSQTPSNKVTEKGKYVELRCDPISGHTALYWYRQSLGQGPEFLIYFQGTGAADDSGLPNDRFFAVRPEGSVSTLKIQRTERGDSAVYLCASMAFSGKVVDTQYFGPGTRLTVL.

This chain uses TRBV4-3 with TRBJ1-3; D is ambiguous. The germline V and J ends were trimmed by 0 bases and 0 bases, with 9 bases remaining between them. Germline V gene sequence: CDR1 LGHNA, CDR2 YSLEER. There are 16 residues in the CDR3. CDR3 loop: CASSQDLPSSGNTIYF. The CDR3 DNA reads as TGCGCCAGCAGCCAAGATCTACCAAGCTCTGGAAACACCATATATTTT.

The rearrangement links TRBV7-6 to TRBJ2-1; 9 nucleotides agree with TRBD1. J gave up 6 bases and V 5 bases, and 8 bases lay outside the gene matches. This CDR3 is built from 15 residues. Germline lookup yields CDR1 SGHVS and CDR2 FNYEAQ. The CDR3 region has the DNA TGTGCCAGCAGCGTCGCCGGGACAGGGCCCAATGAGCAGTTCTTC. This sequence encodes CASSVAGTGPNEQFF. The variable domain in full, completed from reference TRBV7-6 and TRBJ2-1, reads GAGVSQSPRYKVTKRGQDVALRCDPISGHVSLYWYRQALGQGPEFLTYFNYEAQQDKSGLPNDRFSAERPEGSISTLTIQRTEQRDSAMYRCASSVAGTGPNEQFFGPGTRLTVL.

The DNA of the CDR3 is TGTGCCAGCAGCTCGAGCGAAGCTAACTATGGCTACACCTTC. Amino acids: CASSSSEANYGYTF. V gene TRBV7-9 combines with J gene TRBJ1-2; D gene uncertain. V shed 4 bases and J shed 0 bases, with 9 bases lying between them. Germline lookup yields CDR1 SEHNR and CDR2 FQNEAQ (reference sequence). CDR3 length: 14 amino acids.

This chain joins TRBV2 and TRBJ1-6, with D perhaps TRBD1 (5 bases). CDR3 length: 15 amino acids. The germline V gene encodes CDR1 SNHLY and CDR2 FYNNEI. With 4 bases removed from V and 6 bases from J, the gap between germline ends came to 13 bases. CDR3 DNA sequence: TGTGCCAGCAGTGGGGGAGGCAGGGCTAATTCACCCCTCCACTTT. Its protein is CASSGGGRANSPLHF.

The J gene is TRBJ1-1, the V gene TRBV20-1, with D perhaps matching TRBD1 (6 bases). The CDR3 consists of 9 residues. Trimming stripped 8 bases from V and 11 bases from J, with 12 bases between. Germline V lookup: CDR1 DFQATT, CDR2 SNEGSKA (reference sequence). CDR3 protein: CSPGQGAFF. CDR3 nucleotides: TGCAGTCCGGGACAAGGGGCTTTCTTT.

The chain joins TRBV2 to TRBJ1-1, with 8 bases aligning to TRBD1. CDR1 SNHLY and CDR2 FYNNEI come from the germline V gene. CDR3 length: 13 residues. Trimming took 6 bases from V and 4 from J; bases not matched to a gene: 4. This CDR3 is CASRNTGGTEAFF. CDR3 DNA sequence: TGTGCCAGCAGGAACACAGGGGGCACTGAAGCTTTCTTT.

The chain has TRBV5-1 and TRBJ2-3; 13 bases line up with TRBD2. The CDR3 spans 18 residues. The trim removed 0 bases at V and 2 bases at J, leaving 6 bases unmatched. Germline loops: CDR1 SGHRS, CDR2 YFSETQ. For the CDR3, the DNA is TGCGCCAGCAGCTTGGGACTAGCGGGGGGCCCCTTCACAGATACGCAGTATTTT. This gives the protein CASSLGLAGGPFTDTQYF.

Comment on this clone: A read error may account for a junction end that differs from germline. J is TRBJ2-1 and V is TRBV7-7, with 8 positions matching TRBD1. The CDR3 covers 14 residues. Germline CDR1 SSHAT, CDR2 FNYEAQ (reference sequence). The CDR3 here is CASSSTGAGNEQFF. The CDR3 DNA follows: TGTGCTAGCAGCTCGACAGGGGCTGGGAATGAGCAGTTCTTC.

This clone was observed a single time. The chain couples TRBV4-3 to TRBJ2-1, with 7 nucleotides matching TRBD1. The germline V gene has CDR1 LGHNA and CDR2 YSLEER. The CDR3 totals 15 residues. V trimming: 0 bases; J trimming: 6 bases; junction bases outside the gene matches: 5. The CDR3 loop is CASSQDKTGLNEQFF. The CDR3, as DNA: TGCGCCAGCAGCCAAGATAAGACAGGGCTCAATGAGCAGTTCTTC.

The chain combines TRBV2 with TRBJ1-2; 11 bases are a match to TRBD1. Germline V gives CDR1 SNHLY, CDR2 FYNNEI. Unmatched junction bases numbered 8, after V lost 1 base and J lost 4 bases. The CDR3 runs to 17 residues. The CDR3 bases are TGTGCCAGCAGTGAAGGGGCCCCGGGACAGGGGGGCTATGGCTACACCTTC. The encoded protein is CASSEGAPGQGGYGYTF.

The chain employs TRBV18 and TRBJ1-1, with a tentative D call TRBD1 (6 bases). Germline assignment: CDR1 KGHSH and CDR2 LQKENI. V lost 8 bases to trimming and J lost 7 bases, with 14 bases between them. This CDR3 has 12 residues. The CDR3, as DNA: TGTGCCAGCGCAGGGGTTTTCCGTGAAGCTTTCTTT. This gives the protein CASAGVFREAFF.

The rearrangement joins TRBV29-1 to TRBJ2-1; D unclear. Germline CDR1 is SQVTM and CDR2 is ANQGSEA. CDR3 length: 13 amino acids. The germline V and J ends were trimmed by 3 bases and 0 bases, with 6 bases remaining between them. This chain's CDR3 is CSVDPGSYNEQFF. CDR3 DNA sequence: TGCAGCGTTGACCCGGGCTCCTACAATGAGCAGTTCTTC.

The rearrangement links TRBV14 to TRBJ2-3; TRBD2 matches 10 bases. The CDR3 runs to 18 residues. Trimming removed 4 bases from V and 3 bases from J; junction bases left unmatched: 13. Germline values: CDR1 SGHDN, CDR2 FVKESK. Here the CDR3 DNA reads TGTGCCAGCAGCCCTGGGGCTAGCGGGAGAAGGTGGACAGATACGCAGTATTTT. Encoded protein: CASSPGASGRRWTDTQYF.

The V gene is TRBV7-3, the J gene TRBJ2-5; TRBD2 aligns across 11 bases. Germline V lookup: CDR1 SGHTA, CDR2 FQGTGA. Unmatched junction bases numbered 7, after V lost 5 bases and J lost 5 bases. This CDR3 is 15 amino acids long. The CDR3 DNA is TGTGCCAGCAGCACGACTAGCGGGGAATGGGAGACCCAGTACTTC. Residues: CASSTTSGEWETQYF.